Sequencing of this TCR beta chain was carried out in a study of vaccination and CD4 T cells after COVID-19. Study information: Six males and four females constituted the convalescent cohort, two of whom were Hispanic. Stimulation of the cells used overlapping spike peptide pools from SARS-CoV-2 and from the common cold coronaviruses HCoV-NL63, HCoV-OC43 and HCoV-229E.

Regarding treatment: roughly 10-day PBMC culture with coronavirus spike peptide pools or control peptides (ViraFEST assay). Culture of 2 million to 2.5 million PBMCs per well took place with 10 IU/ml IL-2 and 9 to 10 ug/ml peptide pools. Trimming removed 0 bases from V and 5 bases from J, with 13 bases in between. The germline V gene encodes CDR1 SGHDN and CDR2 FVKESK. The CDR3 totals 16 residues. Concerning this clonotype: As yet, its antigen is unknown.

CD4+ T cells that had been cultured provided DNA sequenced with the Oncomine TCR Beta short-read assay. In TCRdb, the PCR reads were re-called with MiXCR into one record per CDR3 protein. The sample holds approximately 13,000 distinct CDR3 sequences, roughly 26% seen once. Sequenced material: CD4+ T cells from blood, cultured in vitro, taken before SARS-CoV-2 vaccination. The receptor was derived from a human donor who received a COVID-19 vaccine. V gene TRBV14 combines with J gene TRBJ1-4; D is perhaps TRBD1 (6 bases). CDR3 in amino acids: CASSQEVGHGNEKLFF. The CDR3 DNA sequence: TGTGCCAGCAGCCAAGAGGTGGGACACGGCAATGAAAAACTGTTTTTT.